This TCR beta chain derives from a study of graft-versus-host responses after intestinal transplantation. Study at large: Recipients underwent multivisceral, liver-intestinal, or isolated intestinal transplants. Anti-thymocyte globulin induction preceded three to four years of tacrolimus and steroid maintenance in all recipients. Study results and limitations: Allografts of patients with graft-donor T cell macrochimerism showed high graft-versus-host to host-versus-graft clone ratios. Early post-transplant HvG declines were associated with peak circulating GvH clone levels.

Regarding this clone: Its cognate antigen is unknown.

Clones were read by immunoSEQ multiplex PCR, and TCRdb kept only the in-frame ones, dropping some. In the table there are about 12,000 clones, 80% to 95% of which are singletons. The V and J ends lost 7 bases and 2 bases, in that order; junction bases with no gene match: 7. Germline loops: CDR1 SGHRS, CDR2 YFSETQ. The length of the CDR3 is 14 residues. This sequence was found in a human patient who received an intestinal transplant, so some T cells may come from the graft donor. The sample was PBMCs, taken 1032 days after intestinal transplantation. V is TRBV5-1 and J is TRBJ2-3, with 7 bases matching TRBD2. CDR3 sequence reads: CASGQGGYTDTQYF. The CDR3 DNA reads TGCGCCAGCGGGCAGGGAGGGTACACAGATACGCAGTATTTT.